The next 8 T cell receptor beta chains were all read from a single sample in a study of cytomegalovirus exposure and HLA in healthy donors. PCR primers comprised 60 Vbeta and 13 Jbeta primers. The table came from immunoSEQ multiplex PCR; TCRdb's copy has only in-frame clones and leaves some out. This sample has over 150,000 clones, with approximately 73% found just once. The sequenced sample consisted of PBMCs. The receptors were gathered from a woman younger than 30 in good health and CMV-seropositive.

This chain links TRBV11-2 with TRBJ2-1, with TRBD1 matching over 7 bases. V shed 6 bases, J shed 8 bases, and the junction held 7 bases outside the gene matches. CDR1 is SGHAT, CDR2 FQNNGV, per germline. The CDR3 loop spans 13 amino acids. CDR3 residues: CASRYTGAHEQFF. CDR3 in DNA: TGTGCCAGCAGATATACAGGGGCTCATGAGCAGTTCTTC.

The table lists this clone with a few counts. This chain joins TRBV5-5 and TRBJ1-1; TRBD1 aligns across 9 bases. CDR3 length equals 18 residues. V was pared by 1 base and J by 5 bases, with 15 bases of the junction left unmatched. Germline V lookup: CDR1 SGHKS, CDR2 YYEKEE (reference sequence). The CDR3 nucleotides are TGTGCCAGCAGCTTGTTCCCCGGACAGGGGCTATTGGGGACTGAAGCTTTCTTT. It specifies CASSLFPGQGLLGTEAFF.

This clone was observed a single time. V usage is TRBV6-5 and J usage is TRBJ1-1; D might be TRBD1 (6 bases). The CDR3 has 10 residues. Germline V gives CDR1 MNHEY, CDR2 SVGAGI. The CDR3 loop reads CPLGGTEAFF. The CDR3 nucleotides read TGTCCCCTAGGGGGCACTGAAGCTTTCTTT.

The chain links TRBV5-1 to TRBJ1-6, with unresolved D. Trimming cost V 2 bases and J 0 bases, with 6 bases left between them. The CDR3 is 15 residues long. Per germline, CDR1 SGHRS and CDR2 YFSETQ. Written as DNA, the CDR3 is TGCGCCAGCAGCTTAGGGAGCTCCTATAATTCACCCCTCCACTTT. Protein sequence: CASSLGSSYNSPLHF.

The gene calls are TRBV11-1 and TRBJ2-3, with D possibly TRBD2 on 5 matching bases. The CDR3 is made up of 16 amino acids. V was trimmed by 3 bases and J by 1 base, leaving 14 bases between them. Germline V gives CDR1 SGHAT, CDR2 FQDESV (reference sequence). The CDR3 DNA reads as TGTGCCAGCAGCTTGTCTGGCGGGTCACGCACAGATACGCAGTATTTT. Translated: CASSLSGGSRTDTQYF. Combining the CDR3 with reference TRBV11-1 and TRBJ2-3 gives the whole variable domain EAEVAQSPRYKITEKSQAVAFWCDPISGHATLYWYRQILGQGPELLVQFQDESVVDDSQLPKDRFSAERLKGVDSTLKIQPAELGDSAMYLCASSLSGGSRTDTQYFGPGTRLTVL.

The genes are TRBV6-1 and TRBJ1-2; no clear D gene. Per germline, CDR1 MNHNS and CDR2 SASEGT. The ends were cut back, 6 bases at V and 5 bases at J, with 13 bases in the middle. There are 13 residues in the CDR3. This CDR3 is CASRLVGGYGYTF. As DNA, the CDR3 is TGTGCCAGCAGGTTGGTGGGAGGATATGGCTACACCTTC.

This clone came up a few times. J is TRBJ1-6 and V is TRBV5-4; D ambiguous. V was cut by 0 bases and J by 9 bases, with 7 bases left in between. The CDR3 covers 13 residues. The germline CDR1 and CDR2 sequences are SGHNT and YYREEE (reference sequence). CDR3 protein: CASSLEPSSPLHF. In DNA form, the CDR3 reads TGTGCCAGCAGCTTGGAGCCCTCTTCACCCCTCCACTTT.

On this clone: One end of the junction does not line up with germline, which may come from a read error. The genes are TRBV30 and TRBJ2-1; 8 positions agree with TRBD2. The CDR3 is 13 amino acids. Per the germline V gene, CDR1 is GTSNPN and CDR2 is SVGIG (reference sequence). CDR3 protein: CAWVAGGYNKQFF. Written as DNA, the CDR3 is TGTGCCTGGGTCGCGGGGGGATACAATAAGCAGTTCTTC.